Shown below are 18 T cell receptor beta chains from a single sample sequenced in a study of blood T cell repertoires in COVID-19. The assay was immunoSEQ multiplex PCR, and TCRdb's table has in-frame clones only and misses some. The table shows approximately 260,000 clones, with about 88% occurring only once. Sequenced material: peripheral blood. All receptors come from a woman in her thirties or forties who had recovered from COVID-19.

The genes are TRBV20-1 and TRBJ2-3; no clear D. The germline gives CDR1 DFQATT, CDR2 SNEGSKA (reference sequence). The CDR3 runs to 11 residues. With 2 bases removed from V and 6 bases from J, the gap between germline ends came to 6 bases. The CDR3: CSARYSDTQYF. The CDR3 nucleotides read TGCAGTGCTAGATACTCTGATACGCAGTATTTT.

The chain joins TRBV21-1 to TRBJ2-2; the table's D call TRBD1 went unverified against the DNA. TRBV21-1 is a listed pseudogene. The CDR3 length is 18 residues. The CDR3 DNA reads TGTGCCAGCAGCAAAGCGTACCTGGGCCCGGAAGACACCGGGGAGCTGTTTTTT. Residues: CASSKAYLGPEDTGELFF.

The genes are TRBV27 and TRBJ1-2; 9 nucleotides match TRBD1. The CDR3 is made up of 15 amino acids. Germline CDR1 MNHEY, CDR2 SMNVEV (reference sequence). The V and J ends lost 5 bases and 8 bases, in that order; junction bases with no gene match: 12. CDR3 protein: CASSPIGDREKGYTF. The CDR3 nucleotides read TGTGCCAGCAGTCCGATTGGGGACAGGGAGAAAGGCTACACCTTC.

The rearrangement joins TRBV24-1 to TRBJ2-5, with 9 bases matching TRBD1. There are 16 residues in the CDR3. Germline V gene data show CDR1 as KGHDR and CDR2 as SFDVKD. The junction had 9 bases not matched to a gene; V was cut back by 3 bases and J by 5 bases. In DNA, the CDR3 is TGTGCCACCAGTGATCCCCCGGGACAGGGTGGGGAGACCCAGTACTTC. This sequence encodes CATSDPPGQGGETQYF.

The chain uses TRBV2 and TRBJ1-4, with D perhaps matching TRBD1 (6 bases). Deletions cut 4 bases from V and 3 bases from J, with 9 bases between. CDR1 and CDR2 from the germline V gene are SNHLY and FYNNEI. The CDR3 totals 14 residues. CDR3 residues: CASSAQGSNEKLFF. In nucleotides, the CDR3 is TGTGCCAGCAGTGCACAGGGTTCTAATGAAAAACTGTTTTTT. Filled out from reference TRBV2 and TRBJ1-4, the complete variable domain reads EPEVTQTPSHQVTQMGQEVILRCVPISNHLYFYWYRQILGQKVEFLVSFYNNEISEKSEIFDDQFSVERPDGSNFTLKIRSTKLEDSAMYFCASSAQGSNEKLFFGSGTQLSVL.

The CDR3 DNA sequence: TGTGCCAGCAGTTTATACGGTGATCAGCCCCAGCATTTT. Translating gives CASSLYGDQPQHF. The chain joins TRBV27 to TRBJ1-5; no clear D. CDR1 and CDR2 (germline): MNHEY, SMNVEV (reference sequence). The CDR3 runs 13 residues. Trimming left V 1 base short and J 5 bases short, with 6 bases between.

The J gene is TRBJ1-6, the V gene TRBV6-5; D is ambiguous. Germline CDR1 MNHEY, CDR2 SVGAGI. The CDR3 extends over 13 amino acids. With 1 base removed from V and 12 bases from J, the gap between germline ends came to 10 bases. The CDR3 region is CASSYLPGRPLHF. CDR3 in DNA: TGTGCCAGCAGTTACTTGCCGGGGAGACCCCTCCACTTT.

In its sample, this clone was seen once. V usage is TRBV27 and J usage is TRBJ1-6; D may be TRBD1 (6 bases). CDR3 length: 15 amino acids. Germline lookup yields CDR1 MNHEY and CDR2 SMNVEV (reference sequence). The V gene lost 6 bases and the J gene lost 7 bases, with 16 bases spanning the gap. CDR3 sequence: CASSLQQGFNSPLHF. CDR3 nucleotide sequence: TGTGCCAGCAGCCTACAACAGGGATTCAATTCACCCCTCCACTTT.

The V call is TRBV7-9, the J call TRBJ2-4, with TRBD2 matching over 8 bases. This CDR3 contains 15 residues. Trimming at V came to 5 bases and at J to 5 bases, leaving 8 bases not matched to a gene. CDR1 and CDR2 from the germline V gene are SEHNR and FQNEAQ (reference sequence). Here the CDR3 reads CASSVDGRAENIQYF. As DNA, the CDR3 is TGTGCCAGCAGCGTAGACGGGAGGGCCGAAAACATTCAGTACTTC.

The gene calls are TRBV6-1 and TRBJ1-2; 9 bases line up with TRBD1. The germline CDR1 and CDR2 sequences are MNHNS and SASEGT. This CDR3 has 18 residues. V lost 0 bases to trimming and J lost 6 bases; unmatched junction nucleotides: 14. CDR3 sequence (DNA): TGTGCCAGCAGTGAAGCTATGGACAGGGGTCCCCTCGGCGATGGCTACACCTTC. This sequence encodes CASSEAMDRGPLGDGYTF.

The V gene is TRBV3-1 (or the pseudogene TRBV3-2), the J gene TRBJ1-1; D is ambiguous. CDR3 length: 14 amino acids. Germline V lookup: CDR1 LGHDT, CDR2 YNNKEL (reference sequence). The V gene lost 3 bases and the J gene lost 0 bases, with 8 bases spanning the gap. The CDR3 sequence: CASSQNRLNTEAFF. The CDR3 DNA reads as TGTGCCAGCAGCCAGAACAGATTGAACACTGAAGCTTTCTTT.

The chain links TRBV12-5 to TRBJ2-7; D might be TRBD1 (6 bases). CDR1 and CDR2 (germline): LGHNT, FRNRAP. CDR3 length: 16 residues. Trimming removed 2 bases from V and 2 bases from J, with 16 bases in between. The CDR3 DNA reads TGTGCTAGTGGTTTGCCCTTCGACAGGAGCCCCTACGAGCAGTACGTC. Protein product: CASGLPFDRSPYEQYV.

The chain has TRBV7-2 and TRBJ2-5; 9 bases align to TRBD1. Germline loops: CDR1 SGHTA, CDR2 FQGNSA. The CDR3 sequence is 16 residues long. With 5 bases clipped from V and 0 bases from J, the junction kept 7 bases outside the gene matches. The CDR3, as DNA: TGTGCCAGCAGCCGTAGGGGACAGGGCAACCAAGAGACCCAGTACTTC. Translation: CASSRRGQGNQETQYF.

This clone was counted a single time. The J gene is TRBJ2-1, the V gene TRBV18; 8 bases map to TRBD2. V was clipped by 3 bases and J by 5 bases; unmatched bases: 6. CDR1 and CDR2 from the germline V gene are KGHSH and LQKENI. The CDR3 consists of 15 residues. The CDR3 region is CASSPRGGNNNEQFF. The CDR3 DNA is TGTGCCAGCTCACCCCGGGGGGGAAACAACAATGAGCAGTTCTTC.

The chain carries TRBV30 and TRBJ1-4, with D uncertain. Looked up from germline, CDR1 is GTSNPN and CDR2 is SVGIG (reference sequence). The CDR3 runs 13 residues. The V end was cut by 0 bases, the J end by 12 bases, with 14 bases between. The CDR3 loop is CAWSVASGLELFF. In DNA form, the CDR3 reads TGTGCCTGGAGTGTAGCATCTGGTTTGGAACTGTTTTTT.

The chain carries TRBV5-6 and TRBJ1-4; D call uncertain. The CDR3 is 16 amino acids. The V end lost 4 bases, the J end lost 4 bases, and 17 bases lay between the germline ends. Germline-derived CDR1 and CDR2 are SGHDT and YYEEEE. The CDR3 nucleotides read TGTGCCAGCAGCGGAATAGGTGGAGGGTTTAATGAAAAACTGTTTTTT. It specifies CASSGIGGGFNEKLFF.

The gene calls are TRBV18 and TRBJ2-7, with D perhaps TRBD1 (5 bases). Trimming left V 1 base short and J 0 bases short, with 10 bases between. Per germline, CDR1 KGHSH and CDR2 LQKENI. The CDR3 consists of 15 residues. The CDR3 DNA sequence: TGTGCCAGCTCACCACGCAGGGATAGCTCCTACGAGCAGTACTTC. It yields the protein CASSPRRDSSYEQYF.

In this sample, this clone turned up once. The DNA for the CDR3 is TGTGCCAGCAGCCGACCACAGGGTCCTCAGGAAAAACTGTTTTTT. Its translation: CASSRPQGPQEKLFF. This rearrangement joins TRBV28 to TRBJ1-4; D is perhaps TRBD1 (6 bases). With 6 bases removed from V and 8 bases from J, the gap between germline ends came to 19 bases. The CDR3 is 15 amino acids. Per the germline V gene, CDR1 is MDHEN and CDR2 is SYDVKM.